The 31 T cell receptor beta chains reported below all come from one sample, sequenced in a study of human T cells and chemical hapten exposure. TCRdb re-called the RACE reads with MiXCR, one entry per CDR3 protein. The sample has more than 85,000 distinct CDR3 sequences; approximately 8.8% are singletons. Time point in this sample: patch test 2, 6 weeks after DPC sensitization. Treatment denoted: therapeutic diphenylcyclopropenone sensitization with weekly scalp DPC. The sample was whole blood, taken in connection with sensitization to the hapten diphenylcyclopropenone (DPC). Receptors originate from a woman in her forties with alopecia areata. Some clones in this sample may be carry-over from other donors' samples.

Ten or more counts support this clonotype. The gene calls are TRBV6-5 and TRBJ2-1; TRBD1 agrees at 7 bases. The CDR3 is 21 amino acids. Trimming at V came to 2 bases and at J to 0 bases, leaving 19 bases not matched to a gene. Germline CDR1 and CDR2: MNHEY and SVGAGI. For the CDR3, the DNA is TGTGCCAGCAGTTACCCCTCGCGCCCAAGCTCGGCAGGGGGCTCCTACAATGAGCAGTTCTTC. Amino acid sequence: CASSYPSRPSSAGGSYNEQFF.

This clonotype was detected only a few times. V usage is TRBV6-2 or TRBV6-3 and J usage is TRBJ2-1, with D possibly being TRBD2 (6 bases). The CDR3 totals 13 residues. V dropped 5 bases and J dropped 3 bases, with 8 bases sitting between them. Germline V gene data show CDR1 as MNHEY and CDR2 as SVGEGT. CDR3 in DNA: TGTGCCAGCAGTCGTAGCGGCTACAATGAGCAGTTCTTC. It specifies CASSRSGYNEQFF.

V and J are TRBV11-2 and TRBJ2-7; 7 bases fit TRBD1. The germline gives CDR1 SGHAT, CDR2 FQNNGV. V lost 2 bases to trimming and J lost 7 bases; unmatched junction nucleotides: 14. The CDR3 spans 16 residues. Here the CDR3 reads CASSLLTGIGFREQYF. Written as DNA, the CDR3 is TGTGCCAGCAGCTTATTGACAGGGATCGGCTTTCGTGAGCAGTACTTC. The full variable domain, completed using reference TRBV11-2 and TRBJ2-7, is EAGVAQSPRYKIIEKRQSVAFWCNPISGHATLYWYQQILGQGPKLLIQFQNNGVVDDSQLPKDRFSAERLKGVDSTLKIQPAKLEDSAVYLCASSLLTGIGFREQYFGPGTRLTVT.

This clonotype was counted between two and nine times. The chain is built from TRBV9 and TRBJ2-3; a possible D gene is TRBD2 (5 bases). The CDR3 extends over 16 amino acids. Trimming removed 3 bases from V and 5 bases from J, with 19 bases in between. CDR1 and CDR2 from the germline V gene are SGDLS and YYNGEE. Written as DNA, the CDR3 is TGTGCCAGCAGCGGTTCTCCCAACTCGGGAAAAGATACGCAGTATTTT. Its translation: CASSGSPNSGKDTQYF.

The chain couples TRBV25-1 to TRBJ2-1; 9 nucleotides align to TRBD1. V shed 3 bases, J shed 10 bases, and the junction held 13 bases outside the gene matches. The CDR3 has 16 residues. Germline CDR1 reads MGHDK; CDR2 reads SYGVNS. CDR3 region: CASSDNPGTGYGEQFF. The CDR3 DNA is TGTGCCAGCAGTGACAACCCCGGGACAGGGTATGGCGAGCAGTTCTTC.

This clonotype was seen repeatedly, ten times or more. V and J are TRBV2 and TRBJ2-3; D ambiguous. Germline-derived CDR1 and CDR2 are SNHLY and FYNNEI. Trimming took 4 bases from V and 0 from J, leaving 14 bases between them. The CDR3 contains 16 residues. The CDR3 region is CASSAVAVPSTDTQYF. Written as DNA, the CDR3 is TGTGCCAGCAGTGCCGTTGCAGTACCTAGCACAGATACGCAGTATTTT. The variable domain in full, completed from reference TRBV2 and TRBJ2-3, reads EPEVTQTPSHQVTQMGQEVILRCVPISNHLYFYWYRQILGQKVEFLVSFYNNEISEKSEIFDDQFSVERPDGSNFTLKIRSTKLEDSAMYFCASSAVAVPSTDTQYFGPGTRLTVL.

This clonotype has only one observation. V gene TRBV29-1 combines with J gene TRBJ2-2; 8 bases are a match to TRBD2. CDR3 size: 14 residues. Losses at the gene ends were 4 bases for V and 2 bases for J; bases not matched to a gene: 3. Germline V lookup: CDR1 SQVTM, CDR2 ANQGSEA. The CDR3: CSVAAGGNTGELFF. DNA of the CDR3: TGCAGCGTTGCGGCGGGGGGCAACACCGGGGAGCTGTTTTTT.

The rearrangement uses TRBV18 and TRBJ2-1; possibly TRBD1 for D (5 bases). This CDR3 contains 15 residues. Germline values: CDR1 KGHSH, CDR2 LQKENI. Trimming took off 1 base at V and 0 bases at J, with 7 bases between the two ends. CDR3 amino acids: CASSPQQDSYNEQFF. CDR3 bases: TGTGCCAGCTCACCACAACAGGACTCCTACAATGAGCAGTTCTTC.

This clonotype was found a few times. The chain joins TRBV20-1 to TRBJ2-5; D not certain. The CDR3 runs to 13 residues. The germline V gene encodes CDR1 DFQATT and CDR2 SNEGSKA (reference sequence). Trimming took 6 bases from V and 7 from J, leaving 18 bases between them. As DNA, the CDR3 is TGCAGTGCCCGACCCCATCAGGATAGGACCCAGTACTTC. Residues: CSARPHQDRTQYF.

The V gene is TRBV5-1, the J gene TRBJ2-1; D not certain. V lost 0 bases and J 7 bases, leaving 11 bases between the germline ends. The CDR3 is made up of 14 amino acids. Germline loops: CDR1 SGHRS, CDR2 YFSETQ. CDR3 residues: CASSLGGAENEQFF. The CDR3 DNA reads as TGCGCCAGCAGCTTGGGTGGCGCCGAGAATGAGCAGTTCTTC.

The chain carries TRBV28 and TRBJ1-1; 9 nucleotides match TRBD1. V dropped 8 bases and J dropped 4; count of bases not matched to a gene: 14. The germline CDR1 and CDR2 sequences are MDHEN and SYDVKM. This CDR3 has 16 amino acids. The CDR3 region has the DNA TGTGCCAGCCTATACAGGGGGCGCGGTAAACTCACTGAAGCTTTCTTT. This encodes CASLYRGRGKLTEAFF.

This chain connects TRBV28 to TRBJ2-7; unclear D gene. Germline values: CDR1 MDHEN, CDR2 SYDVKM. The CDR3 has 11 amino acids. With 5 bases removed from V and 3 bases from J, the gap between germline ends came to 5 bases. CDR3 coding DNA: TGTGCCAGCAGTCCCCACTACGAGCAGTACTTC. It is translated as CASSPHYEQYF.

This clonotype was detected many times. This sequence joins TRBV7-9 and TRBJ1-2; 9 bases fit TRBD1. Trimming at V came to 4 bases and at J to 6 bases, leaving 6 bases not matched to a gene. Germline CDR1 and CDR2: SEHNR and FQNEAQ (reference sequence). This CDR3 has 14 amino acids. This CDR3 is CASSSGQGVDGYTF. The CDR3 DNA sequence: TGTGCCAGCAGCTCGGGACAGGGCGTCGATGGCTACACCTTC.

This clonotype was seen more than once but under ten times. The chain's CDR3 is CASCRGRLDEQFF. The CDR3 coding sequence is TGTGCCAGCTGTCGGGGGAGACTGGATGAGCAGTTCTTC. The gene calls are TRBV6-2 or TRBV6-3 and TRBJ2-1; a possible D gene is TRBD2 (6 bases). With 8 bases removed from V and 8 bases from J, the gap between germline ends came to 16 bases. Per the germline V gene, CDR1 is MNHEY and CDR2 is SVGEGT. The CDR3 has 13 amino acids.

This clonotype was seen repeatedly, ten times or more. The genes are TRBV28 and TRBJ2-3; 11 positions match TRBD2. The ends lost 5 bases at V and 0 bases at J; junction bases unmatched: 4. The germline gives CDR1 MDHEN, CDR2 SYDVKM. The CDR3 sequence is 16 residues long. The CDR3 spells CASSRRLAGSTDTQYF. The CDR3 nucleotides are TGTGCCAGCAGTCGGCGACTAGCGGGGAGCACAGATACGCAGTATTTT.

This clonotype was seen a handful of times. The CDR3 DNA follows: TGCAGTGCTCCCGGGACTAGCGCGGCTCGGTACTTC. It codes for CSAPGTSAARYF. This sequence joins TRBV20-1 and TRBJ2-7; 10 nucleotides align to TRBD2. CDR3 length: 12 residues. Trimming at V came to 5 bases and at J to 12 bases, leaving 10 bases not matched to a gene. From germline, CDR1 is DFQATT and CDR2 SNEGSKA (reference sequence).

This rearrangement joins TRBV15 to TRBJ1-5, with D hard to call. CDR3 size: 15 residues. Germline-derived CDR1 and CDR2 are LNHNV and YYDKDF (reference sequence). The V gene lost 3 bases and the J gene lost 7 bases, with 16 bases spanning the gap. In DNA, the CDR3 is TGTGCCACCAGCAGTAACTCACATGGGCTCCAGCCCCAGCATTTT. Translated: CATSSNSHGLQPQHF.

V is TRBV24-1 and J is TRBJ2-4, with D perhaps matching TRBD2 (6 bases). Between the trimmed V and J ends, which lost 2 bases and 5 bases, there was a span of 21 bases. This CDR3 contains 18 residues. Per the germline V gene, CDR1 is KGHDR and CDR2 is SFDVKD. CDR3 sequence (DNA): TGTGCCACCAGTGATTCCACCCGCCGGTGGAGGGGCCAAAACATTCAGTACTTC. Translation: CATSDSTRRWRGQNIQYF.

This CDR3 reads CASSLENIQYF. Here the CDR3 DNA reads TGCGCCAGCAGCCTAGAAAACATTCAGTACTTC. This chain connects TRBV5-1 to TRBJ2-4; D not resolved. V lost 4 bases and J lost 5, with 4 bases in between. The CDR3 totals 11 residues. The germline V gene encodes CDR1 SGHRS and CDR2 YFSETQ.

This clonotype was detected ten times or more. This chain joins TRBV30 and TRBJ1-1; no reliable D call. Looked up from germline, CDR1 is GTSNPN and CDR2 is SVGIG (reference sequence). The CDR3 is 13 residues long. The V end was cut by 0 bases, the J end by 4 bases, with 9 bases between. For the CDR3, the DNA is TGTGCCTGGAGTGTCGACGGCCCCACTGAAGCTTTCTTT. Its protein product is CAWSVDGPTEAFF.

This clonotype was detected ten times or more. This chain connects TRBV7-3 to TRBJ2-6; D is ambiguous. With 1 base removed from V and 0 bases from J, the gap between germline ends came to 10 bases. Germline V gene lookup returns CDR1 SGHTA and CDR2 FQGTGA. This CDR3 spans 17 amino acids. The chain's CDR3 is CASSLNGRSSGANVLTF. CDR3 nucleotide sequence: TGTGCCAGCAGCTTAAATGGCCGTAGCTCTGGGGCCAACGTCCTGACTTTC.

This clonotype was found many times. The chain carries TRBV18 and TRBJ2-1; TRBD2 matches 11 bases. Germline CDR1 reads KGHSH; CDR2 reads LQKENI. The trim removed 4 bases at V and 8 bases at J, leaving 13 bases unmatched. The CDR3 is made up of 17 amino acids. CDR3 sequence: CASSLETSGAGFDEQFF. The CDR3 coding sequence is TGTGCCAGCTCACTGGAGACTAGCGGGGCTGGATTCGATGAGCAGTTCTTC.

This clonotype was observed many times. This rearrangement joins TRBV15 to TRBJ2-7; D unclear. Germline CDR1 reads LNHNV; CDR2 reads YYDKDF (reference sequence). V shed 4 bases and J shed 8 bases, with 15 bases lying between them. The CDR3 contains 13 residues. In DNA form, the CDR3 reads TGTGCCACCAGCACGTACAGTAATGGAAAGCAGTACTTC. The encoded protein is CATSTYSNGKQYF.

The V call is TRBV10-3, the J call TRBJ1-1; the D gene is possibly TRBD1 (6 bases). This CDR3 spans 13 amino acids. Germline CDR1 reads ENHRY; CDR2 reads SYGVKD. V shed 8 bases and J shed 0 bases, with 10 bases lying between them. The CDR3 sequence: CAIADRLNTEAFF. In DNA, the CDR3 is TGTGCCATCGCAGACAGGCTGAACACTGAAGCTTTCTTT.

There are many counts of this clonotype. The chain is built from TRBV6-1 and TRBJ1-5, with a tentative D call TRBD1 (5 bases). CDR1 is MNHNS and CDR2 is SASEGT in the germline V gene. Trimming cost V 3 bases and J 3 bases, with 9 bases left between them. The CDR3 runs 14 residues. CDR3 nucleotides: TGTGCCAGCAGTGAGGTGACAGTCAATCAGCCCCAGCATTTT. Protein sequence: CASSEVTVNQPQHF.

In its sample, this clonotype was seen a few times. The gene calls are TRBV3-1 and TRBJ1-1, with D perhaps TRBD1 (5 bases). Per the germline V gene, CDR1 is LGHDT and CDR2 is YNNKEL (reference sequence). V lost 4 bases, J lost 6 bases, and 15 bases lay in between. The CDR3 length is 14 residues. CDR3 sequence reads: CASSRPWGRAEAFF. As DNA, the CDR3 is TGTGCCAGCAGCCGGCCCTGGGGGAGGGCTGAAGCTTTCTTT.

This clonotype was seen ten or more times. The rearrangement joins TRBV5-4 to TRBJ2-5, with D unclear. Germline V gives CDR1 SGHNT, CDR2 YYREEE (reference sequence). The CDR3 runs 14 residues. V was cut by 2 bases and J by 5 bases, with 13 bases left in between. The CDR3 protein is CASSLWHVGETQYF. For the CDR3, the DNA is TGTGCCAGCAGCTTATGGCACGTCGGTGAGACCCAGTACTTC. Complete variable domain (other parts from reference TRBV5-4 and TRBJ2-5): ETGVTQSPTHLIKTRGQQVTLRCSSQSGHNTVSWYQQALGQGPQFIFQYYREEENGRGNFPPRFSGLQFPNYSSELNVNALELDDSALYLCASSLWHVGETQYFGPGTRLLVL.

Many counts were recorded for this clonotype. An end of the junction does not agree with germline; a read error may underlie this. V gene TRBV4-2 combines with J gene TRBJ1-3; perhaps TRBD1 as D (6 bases). The CDR3 is made up of 16 amino acids. Germline values: CDR1 LGHNA, CDR2 YNFKEQ. CDR3 in DNA: TGTGCCAGCAGCCCACAGGGTTTAACCTCTGAAAACACCATATATTTT. Translated, it gives CASSPQGLTSENTIYF.

This clonotype has a count of ten or more. The genes are TRBV4-3 and TRBJ2-3; D perhaps matches TRBD2 (5 bases). The CDR3 covers 13 residues. Germline V gene data show CDR1 as LGHNA and CDR2 as YSLEER. Between the trimmed V and J ends, which lost 3 bases and 6 bases, there was a span of 10 bases. As DNA, the CDR3 is TGCGCCAGCAGCCACGAGTCGGGGGATACGCAGTATTTT. Encoded protein: CASSHESGDTQYF.

This clonotype was seen at least ten times. The chain links TRBV29-1 to TRBJ2-7; tentatively, D is TRBD1 or TRBD2 (5 bases each). This CDR3 has 13 amino acids. From germline, CDR1 is SQVTM and CDR2 ANQGSEA. The V end was cut by 4 bases, the J end by 4 bases, with 14 bases between. The CDR3: CSVVTGTHYEQYF. As DNA, the CDR3 is TGCAGCGTTGTAACGGGGACCCATTACGAGCAGTACTTC.

This clonotype came up a few times. This rearrangement joins TRBV7-2 to TRBJ2-7; D possibly corresponds to TRBD1 (6 bases). The CDR3 is 13 amino acids. Deletions cut 2 bases from V and 6 bases from J, with 11 bases between. Looked up from germline, CDR1 is SGHTA and CDR2 is FQGNSA. CDR3 bases: TGTGCCAGCAGCTTACTACAGGGTGGCGAGCAGTACTTC. Encoded protein: CASSLLQGGEQYF.